The rows below give T cell receptor beta chains drawn from one sample of a study of blood T cell repertoires in COVID-19. Generated by immunoSEQ multiplex PCR, the TCRdb table keeps only in-frame clones and is missing some. The table lists 200,000 to 250,000 clones, about 88% of them singletons, with about 2.5% in the top ten. Sequencing was carried out using peripheral blood. Receptors originate from a woman in her sixties or seventies with acute or convalescent COVID-19. Each CDR3 is given with its conserved first and last residue. A D gene is named only where the DNA matches it firmly. Rows give clone size only sometimes, using once, few, many, or a class for an expanded clone.

>-|once|TRBV6-5|TRBJ2-1
TGTGCCAGCTTTAGGTGGGAGTCCGGTAATGAGCAGTTCTTC
CASFRWESGNEQFF
>TRBD1|once|TRBV18|TRBJ1-2
TGTGCCAGCTCACCTATATCCGGGACAGGGCCTAACTATGGCTACACCTTC
CASSPISGTGPNYGYTF
>-|-|TRBV6-5|TRBJ1-2
TGTGCCAGCAAGACCGGACAGACTAACTATGGCTACACCTTC
CASKTGQTNYGYTF
>-|-|TRBV2|TRBJ1-5
TGTGCCAGCAGTGGTGAAGCAGGATACGGCAATCAGCCCCAGCATTTT
CASSGEAGYGNQPQHF
>-|-|TRBV27|TRBJ1-5
TGTGCCAGCAGTTCTGCGGGGGGTGGTCAGCCCCAGCATTTT
CASSSAGGGQPQHF
>TRBD1|-|TRBV9|TRBJ1-2
TGTGCCAGCAGCGAAAGGACAGGGGTGAACTATGGCTACACCTTC
CASSERTGVNYGYTF
>-|once|TRBV11-2|TRBJ1-1
TGTGCCAGCAGCTTATTCGGGGGGGCTTGGAACACTGAAGCTTTCTTT
CASSLFGGAWNTEAFF
>-|-|TRBV5-6|TRBJ1-1
TGTGCCAGCAGCACAGGGTCCCAGAACACTGAAGCTTTCTTT
CASSTGSQNTEAFF
>TRBD1|-|TRBV7-2|TRBJ1-2
TGTGCCAGCAGCCAGGACAGGGGCAACTATGGCTACACCTTC
CASSQDRGNYGYTF
>-|-|TRBV27|TRBJ2-3
TGTGCCAGCAGTCTCTATTTATTAGGAGGGGATACGCAGTATTTT
CASSLYLLGGDTQYF
>TRBD1|-|TRBV5-1|TRBJ2-7
TGCGCCAGCAGCTCCGGAGCCGGACAGGGCCCTTACGAGCAGTACTTC
CASSSGAGQGPYEQYF